This T cell receptor beta chain was recovered during a study of T-cell reconstitution after alpha-beta-depleted transplantation in children. Regarding the study as a whole: Several hundred expanded graft clones reportedly gave rise to the alpha-beta T cells present about two months after transplant. It was newly produced T cells that mostly accounted for T-cell counts and diversity one year after transplant. At day 60, the high TCRbeta diversity found in some patients originated from recipient T cells and thymic progenitors that had survived.

Germline values: CDR1 LNHDA, CDR2 SQIVND (reference sequence). The CDR3 spans 13 residues. V gave up 10 bases and J gave up 7 bases, with 19 bases separating them. This clonotype is medium-sized in the sample. Antigen specificity is unknown. A library of TCRbeta sequences, prepared with unique molecular identifiers, was generated. Via MiXCR, TCRdb re-called the PCR reads, giving one row per CDR3 protein. The sample records approximately 220,000 distinct CDR3 sequences, approximately 15% being singletons. The specimen was PBMCs, mostly from graft donor cells, collected 360 days after TCRalphabeta/CD19-depleted stem cell transplant. The V gene is TRBV19, the J gene TRBJ1-1, with D hard to call. The sequence was collected from a male patient between 2 and 15 years old who had a stem cell transplant for acute lymphoblastic leukemia, so the T cells may come from the graft donor. Written as DNA, the CDR3 is TGTGCCACCATAAAAAGCTATCGAGGTGAAGCTTTCTTT. Translated: CATIKSYRGEAFF.